The 3 T cell receptor beta chains reported below all come from one sample, sequenced in a study of vaccination and CD4 T cells after COVID-19. These TCRs are of unknown antigen specificity. An Oncomine TCR Beta short-read assay was used to sequence the DNA from cultured CD4+ T cells. MiXCR was run by TCRdb on the PCR reads, yielding one entry per CDR3 protein. The sample lists over 5,500 distinct CDR3 sequences; 49% were seen once. Treatment meaning: approximately 10-day PBMC culture with coronavirus spike peptide pools or control peptides (ViraFEST assay). Ahead of the COVID-19 pandemic (2011-2018), the CD4+ T cells of the unexposed donor were collected. Material: CD4+ T cells from blood, cultured in vitro. The receptor source for this set is a human donor in good health.

This clonotype came up a few times. V usage is TRBV10-3 and J usage is TRBJ1-6; TRBD1 matches 9 bases. CDR3 length: 13 amino acids. Germline assignment: CDR1 ENHRY and CDR2 SYGVKD. The V and J ends lost 10 bases and 7 bases, in that order; junction bases with no gene match: 5. This chain's CDR3 is CATRTGENSPLHF. In nucleotides, the CDR3 is TGTGCCACACGGACAGGGGAGAATTCACCCCTCCACTTT.

The chain carries TRBV2 and TRBJ2-7; tentatively, D is TRBD1 (6 bases). V shed 6 bases and J shed 0 bases, with 15 bases lying between them. This CDR3 has 15 residues. Germline CDR1 is SNHLY and CDR2 is FYNNEI. Here the CDR3 DNA reads TGTGCCAGCAGAGAGGTTTGGGACAACTCCTACGAGCAGTACTTC. This gives the protein CASREVWDNSYEQYF.

The rearrangement links TRBV10-1 to TRBJ2-1, with TRBD2 identical over 8 bases. The CDR3 runs to 15 residues. Unmatched junction bases numbered 6, after V lost 0 bases and J lost 8 bases. Germline V gene data show CDR1 as WNHNN and CDR2 as SYGVQD (reference sequence). The CDR3 spells CASSESPGGLDEQFF. CDR3 in DNA: TGCGCCAGCAGTGAGTCGCCGGGGGGGCTCGATGAGCAGTTCTTC.